This is a list of T cell receptor beta chains from one sample in a study of cytomegalovirus exposure and HLA in healthy donors. TCRdb keeps only in-frame clones here, not all; method: immunoSEQ multiplex PCR. The sample's table shows about 160,000 clones. The material sequenced was PBMCs. These receptors all stem from a woman in her sixties or seventies in good health and CMV-seronegative. CDR3s include the opening cysteine and the closing phenylalanine or tryptophan. A D gene is named only where the DNA matches it firmly.

NA	TRBV7-3	TRBJ2-2	CASSRQVSGELFF	TGTGCCAGCAGCCGACAAGTGTCCGGGGAGCTGTTTTTT
TRBD1	TRBV23-1	TRBJ2-5	CASSQWPGGQGETQYF	TGCGCCAGCAGTCAATGGCCAGGGGGTCAGGGAGAGACCCAGTACTTC
NA	TRBV2	TRBJ2-1	CAIQTGLTNEQFF	TGTGCCATTCAGACCGGACTCACCAATGAGCAGTTCTTC
NA	TRBV18	TRBJ2-2	CASSLEGRSGELFF	TGTGCCAGCTCACTGGAGGGGAGATCCGGGGAGCTGTTTTTT
TRBD2	TRBV7-2	TRBJ2-3	CASSLIAGGTDTQYF	TGTGCCAGCAGCTTAATAGCGGGGGGCACAGATACGCAGTATTTT
NA	TRBV7-2	TRBJ1-5	CASSTMGLVSNQPQHF	TGTGCCAGCAGCACAATGGGGCTAGTTAGCAATCAGCCCCAGCATTTT
NA	TRBV18	TRBJ1-1	CASSPIRNTEAFF	TGTGCCAGCTCACCAATTCGGAACACTGAAGCTTTCTTT
NA	TRBV5-1	TRBJ1-1	CASSDPTGEAFF	TGCGCCAGCAGCGACCCTACGGGTGAAGCTTTCTTT
TRBD1	TRBV18	TRBJ2-1	CASWGTVYNEQFF	TGTGCCAGCTGGGGGACAGTATACAATGAGCAGTTCTTC
NA	TRBV7-9	TRBJ1-2	CASSPPAANYGYTF	TGTGCCAGCTCACCTCCGGCGGCTAACTATGGCTACACCTTC
TRBD1	TRBV29-1	TRBJ2-7	CSSPGQGTHEQYF	TGCAGCAGCCCGGGACAGGGAACCCACGAGCAGTACTTC
NA	TRBV7-9	TRBJ2-7	CASSLGATHEQYF	TGTGCCAGCAGCTTAGGGGCTACCCACGAGCAGTACTTC
NA	TRBV20-1	TRBJ1-2	CSAQEDYGYTF	TGCAGTGCTCAAGAGGACTATGGCTACACCTTC
NA	TRBV6-5	TRBJ2-5	CASSYSSVTETQYF	TGTGCCAGCAGTTACTCAAGCGTGACTGAGACCCAGTACTTC
TRBD1	TRBV19	TRBJ2-7	CASSIGDRGWKQYF	TGTGCCAGTAGTATAGGGGACAGGGGATGGAAGCAGTACTTC
NA	TRBV5-6	TRBJ1-1	CASSFGGPDTEAFF	TGTGCCAGCAGCTTTGGCGGGCCGGACACTGAAGCTTTCTTT
NA	TRBV5-1	TRBJ2-5	CASSWAGETQYF	TGCGCCAGCAGCTGGGCGGGGGAGACCCAGTACTTC
NA	TRBV7-9	TRBJ1-3	CASSLLGGAGGNTIYF	TGTGCCAGCAGCTTATTAGGAGGGGCGGGAGGAAACACCATATATTTT
NA	TRBV7-2	TRBJ1-2	CASSFAQGHGYTF	TGTGCCAGCAGCTTCGCACAGGGCCATGGCTACACCTTC
NA	TRBV6-1	TRBJ1-2	CASRDQLVQGHGYTF	TGTGCCAGCAGAGATCAACTCGTACAGGGACATGGCTACACCTTC
NA	TRBV6-7	TRBJ2-5	CASTTGPQETQYF	TGTGCCAGCACGACAGGCCCGCAAGAGACCCAGTACTTC
NA	TRBV6-5	TRBJ1-3	CASRLERSGNTIYF	TGTGCCAGCAGACTCGAGCGCTCTGGAAACACCATATATTTT
NA	TRBV5-6	TRBJ2-5	CASSIYQETQYF	TGTGCCAGCAGCATATACCAAGAGACCCAGTACTTC
NA	TRBV11-2	TRBJ1-5	CASSFGWNQPQHF	TGTGCCAGCAGCTTCGGGTGGAATCAGCCCCAGCATTTT
NA	TRBV4-3	TRBJ1-1	CASSQDFPEVAFF	TGCGCCAGCAGCCAAGATTTTCCGGAGGTAGCTTTCTTT
TRBD1	TRBV9	TRBJ2-7	CASSETGSGPYEQYF	TGTGCCAGCAGCGAGACAGGGTCAGGGCCCTACGAGCAGTACTTC
NA	TRBV7-3	TRBJ2-6	CASSLRAAGANVLTF	TGTGCCAGCAGCTTAAGGGCAGCAGGGGCCAACGTCCTGACTTTC
NA	TRBV25-1	TRBJ2-2	CASSAGPGHPTFTGELFF	TGTGCCAGCAGTGCGGGACCGGGACACCCAACATTCACCGGGGAGCTGTTTTTT
NA	TRBV5-6	TRBJ2-7	CASSLAPGNEQYF	TGTGCCAGCAGCTTGGCCCCAGGGAACGAGCAGTACTTC
TRBD2	TRBV18	TRBJ2-1	CASSPSGRTNNEQFF	TGTGCCAGCTCACCCAGCGGGAGGACCAACAATGAGCAGTTCTTC
NA	TRBV5-5	TRBJ2-5	CASSTDGRGRETQYF	TGTGCCAGCAGCACGGATGGGAGGGGGAGGGAGACCCAGTACTTC
NA	TRBV5-4	TRBJ2-3	CASSSSGASDTQYF	TGTGCCAGCAGCTCTTCGGGAGCCTCTGATACGCAGTATTTT
TRBD1	TRBV30	TRBJ2-7	CATTPGGFYEQYF	TGTGCCACGACTCCAGGGGGTTTCTACGAGCAGTACTTC
NA	TRBV6-1	TRBJ2-7	CASSATQVAPWREQYF	TGTGCCAGCAGTGCCACCCAAGTAGCCCCCTGGCGCGAGCAGTACTTC
TRBD1	TRBV11-2	TRBJ1-4	CASSLGGQEKLFF	TGTGCCAGCAGCTTAGGGGGACAGGAAAAACTGTTTTTT
TRBD1	TRBV5-6	TRBJ2-5	CASSGVGTGGIGETQYF	TGTGCCAGCAGTGGGGTCGGGACAGGGGGCATTGGGGAGACCCAGTACTTC
NA	TRBV9	TRBJ1-1	CASTSTGGNTEAFF	TGTGCCAGCACCAGCACAGGCGGCAACACTGAAGCTTTCTTT
TRBD1	TRBV5-1	TRBJ2-7	CASSLEQGFNEQYF	TGCGCCAGCAGCTTGGAACAGGGGTTCAACGAGCAGTACTTC
NA	TRBV4-3	TRBJ1-2	CASSPSGGAGYGYTF	TGCGCCAGCAGCCCGTCTGGGGGCGCTGGCTATGGCTACACCTTC
TRBD1	TRBV2	TRBJ1-1	CASRTDRGDNTEAFF	TGTGCCAGCAGGACAGACAGGGGTGATAACACTGAAGCTTTCTTT